The sequence of this T cell receptor (beta chain) was determined in a study of CD8 T cells in ankylosing spondylitis. Whole-study findings and limits: Relatively rare in peripheral blood, disease-linked clones were also CD8+. Characteristic of ankylosing spondylitis blood, it appeared, was a TCR beta motif comprising several highly homologous variants.

As the method for making TCR beta libraries, quantitative 5'-RACE with molecular barcodes was used. TCRdb fed the 5' RACE reads into MiXCR, producing one record per CDR3 protein. This table has 250,000 to 350,000 distinct CDR3 sequences, 20% appearing once. About this clonotype: Its target is not known.

Sequenced sample: blood, either unsorted or a sorted T cell fraction (not recorded which). The clonotype comes from a female donor with ankylosing spondylitis or in good health (not recorded which).

The CDR3: CASSSLRDNEQFF. The CDR3 DNA reads TGTGCCAGCTCCTCTCTCCGGGACAATGAGCAGTTCTTC. The V gene is TRBV18, the J gene TRBJ2-1; D uncertain. CDR1 is KGHSH and CDR2 is LQKENI in the germline V gene. Trimming shortened V by 6 bases and J by 5 bases, and 11 bases separated the two germline ends. The CDR3 is 13 amino acids.